The T cell receptor (beta chain) under discussion was sequenced for a study of cytomegalovirus exposure and HLA in healthy donors. Notes on the study in general: Later, an analysis found that TCR clusters from the first cohort tended to co-occur in the roughly 130 validation repertoires. There were under 200 TCR beta chains listed as cytomegalovirus-associated.

Separate from the roughly 700-subject first cohort, the approximately 120-subject validation cohort was the one that the donors belonged to. Sequencing used immunoSEQ multiplex PCR; TCRdb keeps in-frame clones, though not all of them. The data show fewer than 150,000 clones, almost 85% seen once. A single count supports this clone. Antigen: not known. Sequencing input: PBMCs. This TCR was sampled from a man aged 25-45 years in good health and CMV-seropositive.

For the CDR3, the DNA is TGTGCCAGCAGCCCCGACCCCTCAGCGGACACTGAAGCTTTCTTT. This sequence encodes CASSPDPSADTEAFF. This rearrangement joins TRBV5-4 to TRBJ1-1; no clear D gene. Germline V CDR1 and CDR2: SGHNT, YYREEE (reference sequence). V lost 4 bases and J 3 bases, leaving 16 bases between the germline ends. The CDR3 runs to 15 residues.